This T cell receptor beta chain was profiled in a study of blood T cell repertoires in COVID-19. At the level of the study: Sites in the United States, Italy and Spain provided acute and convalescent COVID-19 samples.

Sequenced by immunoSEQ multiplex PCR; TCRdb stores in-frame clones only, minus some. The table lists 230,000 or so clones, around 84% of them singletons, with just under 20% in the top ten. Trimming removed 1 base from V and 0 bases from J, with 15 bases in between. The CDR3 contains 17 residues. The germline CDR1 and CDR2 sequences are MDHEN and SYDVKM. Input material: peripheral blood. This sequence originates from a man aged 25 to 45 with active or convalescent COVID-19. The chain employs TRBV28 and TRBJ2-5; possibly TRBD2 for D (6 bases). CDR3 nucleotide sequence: TGTGCCAGCAGTTTATACCTAGCGATTCAAAACCAAGAGACCCAGTACTTC. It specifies CASSLYLAIQNQETQYF.